One and the same sample provided the 28 T cell receptor beta chains below, sequenced in a study of early T cells in non-severe SARS-CoV-2 infection. TCRdb re-called the 5' RACE reads through MiXCR, storing one row per CDR3 protein. This table holds tens of thousands of distinct CDR3 sequences, 9.5% to 15% found once. This material consisted of whole blood, taken at baseline. The receptors were sampled from an adult who was a healthcare worker with PCR-confirmed SARS-CoV-2 infection or an uninfected control (not recorded which).

This clonotype was recorded at least ten times. This sequence joins TRBV20-1 and TRBJ2-3; possible D gene TRBD2, 6 bases. Germline V gives CDR1 DFQATT, CDR2 SNEGSKA (reference sequence). The CDR3 is made up of 14 amino acids. The ends were cut back, 2 bases at V and 6 bases at J, with 15 bases in the middle. CDR3 in amino acids: CSARRRVGEDTQYF. Here the CDR3 DNA reads TGCAGTGCTAGAAGGAGGGTAGGTGAGGATACGCAGTATTTT.

This clonotype was counted between two and nine times. The J gene is TRBJ1-2, the V gene TRBV5-4, with TRBD1 identical over 9 bases. V trimming: 6 bases; J trimming: 4 bases; junction bases outside the gene matches: 10. This CDR3 contains 15 residues. Looked up from germline, CDR1 is SGHNT and CDR2 is YYREEE (reference sequence). The CDR3 sequence is CASKPPGQGSYGYTF. The CDR3 DNA sequence: TGTGCCAGCAAACCTCCTGGACAGGGGAGCTATGGCTACACCTTC.

V usage is TRBV20-1 and J usage is TRBJ2-7; the D gene is possibly TRBD2 (5 bases). CDR1 is DFQATT, CDR2 SNEGSKA, per germline (reference sequence). CDR3 size: 15 residues. The germline V and J ends were trimmed by 2 bases and 1 base, with 15 bases remaining between them. The CDR3 DNA is TGCAGTGCTAGACAGAACAGCGGCAGTTCCTACGAGCAGTACTTC. Its protein is CSARQNSGSSYEQYF.

Many counts were recorded for this clonotype. The chain couples TRBV20-1 to TRBJ2-2, with D perhaps being TRBD1 or TRBD2 (6 bases each). Germline loops: CDR1 DFQATT, CDR2 SNEGSKA (reference sequence). V was cut by 0 bases and J by 1 base, with 12 bases left in between. The CDR3 is made up of 16 amino acids. CDR3 sequence: CSARDYRGQNTGELFF. CDR3 sequence (DNA): TGCAGTGCTAGAGATTATCGGGGGCAGAACACCGGGGAGCTGTTTTTT.

This clonotype has only a few counts. The chain carries TRBV7-6 and TRBJ1-1, with D perhaps matching TRBD1 (5 bases). Per germline, CDR1 SGHVS and CDR2 FNYEAQ. The CDR3 runs to 13 residues. Trimming removed 5 bases at V and 4 bases at J, with 11 bases between. CDR3 protein: CASSIGGGTEAFF. CDR3 DNA: TGTGCCAGCAGCATTGGGGGGGGCACTGAAGCTTTCTTT. Using reference TRBV7-6 and TRBJ1-1 for the parts outside the CDR3, the full variable domain is GAGVSQSPRYKVTKRGQDVALRCDPISGHVSLYWYRQALGQGPEFLTYFNYEAQQDKSGLPNDRFSAERPEGSISTLTIQRTEQRDSAMYRCASSIGGGTEAFFGQGTRLTVV.

This clonotype occurred a few times. V is TRBV27 and J is TRBJ2-7, with 11 bases identical to TRBD2. The J segment lost 4 bases and the V segment lost 4 bases, leaving 9 bases of the junction unmatched. CDR1 is MNHEY, CDR2 SMNVEV, per germline (reference sequence). The CDR3 has 16 residues. The CDR3 sequence is CASSYTLAGGRYEQYF. The CDR3 nucleotides read TGTGCCAGCAGTTATACGCTAGCGGGGGGTCGGTACGAGCAGTACTTC.

This clonotype was counted at least ten times. V gene TRBV28 combines with J gene TRBJ2-1, with D possibly being TRBD2 (6 bases). V shed 3 bases and J shed 3 bases, with 12 bases lying between them. The CDR3 is 15 residues long. The germline V gene has CDR1 MDHEN and CDR2 SYDVKM. The DNA for the CDR3 is TGTGCCAGCAGTTTGAAGGCGGGGTTCTACAATGAGCAGTTCTTC. Its protein is CASSLKAGFYNEQFF. The full variable domain, completed using reference TRBV28 and TRBJ2-1, is DVKVTQSSRYLVKRTGEKVFLECVQDMDHENMFWYRQDPGLGLRLIYFSYDVKMKEKGDIPEGYSVSREKKERFSLILESASTNQTSMYLCASSLKAGFYNEQFFGPGTRLTVL.

This clonotype was recorded at least ten times. The chain is built from TRBV7-3 and TRBJ2-2, with 10 bases identical to TRBD1. The CDR3 spans 16 residues. V dropped 5 bases and J dropped 4; count of bases not matched to a gene: 7. The germline V gene has CDR1 SGHTA and CDR2 FQGTGA. This CDR3 reads CASSHTGTGVTGELFF. The CDR3 DNA reads TGTGCCAGCAGCCATACCGGGACAGGGGTCACCGGGGAGCTGTTTTTT.

The V and J genes are TRBV10-3 and TRBJ1-1; 8 bases match TRBD1. Per germline, CDR1 ENHRY and CDR2 SYGVKD. The length of the CDR3 is 14 residues. V shed 2 bases and J 5 bases; nucleotides not matched to a gene: 4. This chain's CDR3 is CAISETQGATEAFF. CDR3 sequence (DNA): TGTGCCATCAGTGAGACCCAGGGGGCGACTGAAGCTTTCTTT.

The table lists this clonotype with many counts. The chain uses TRBV28 and TRBJ1-1; 8 bases map to TRBD1. The CDR3 has 17 residues. Looked up from germline, CDR1 is MDHEN and CDR2 is SYDVKM. Unmatched junction bases numbered 10, after V lost 3 bases and J lost 1 base. The CDR3: CASSFPPWDRTNTEAFF. CDR3 nucleotide sequence: TGTGCCAGCAGTTTTCCCCCCTGGGACAGGACGAACACTGAAGCTTTCTTT.

The J gene is TRBJ2-2, the V gene TRBV18; D possibly matches TRBD1 or TRBD2 (5 bases each). V gave up 5 bases and J gave up 4 bases, with 11 bases separating them. CDR1 is KGHSH and CDR2 is LQKENI in the germline V gene. This CDR3 spans 14 amino acids. In DNA, the CDR3 is TGTGCCAGCTCAAACGGGGCCCCCACCGGGGAGCTGTTTTTT. Translated, it gives CASSNGAPTGELFF. Supplemented by reference TRBV18 and TRBJ2-2, the full variable domain reads NAGVMQNPRHLVRRRGQEARLRCSPMKGHSHVYWYRQLPEEGLKFMVYLQKENIIDESGMPKERFSAEFPKEGPSILRIQQVVRGDSAAYFCASSNGAPTGELFFGEGSRLTVL.

This clonotype was counted many times. The chain uses TRBV12-3 or TRBV12-4 and TRBJ1-4; possibly TRBD1 for D (5 bases). V gave up 5 bases and J gave up 3 bases, with 13 bases separating them. There are 15 residues in the CDR3. The chain's CDR3 is CASSPPGRPNEKLFF. The CDR3 DNA sequence: TGTGCCAGCAGTCCTCCGGGACGGCCTAATGAAAAACTGTTTTTT.

This sequence joins TRBV28 and TRBJ1-1; D gene unclear. V was trimmed by 5 bases and J by 4 bases, leaving 14 bases between them. The CDR3 consists of 14 residues. Looked up from germline, CDR1 is MDHEN and CDR2 is SYDVKM. The CDR3 here is CASSPYPWGTEAFF. For the CDR3, the DNA is TGTGCCAGCAGTCCCTACCCGTGGGGCACTGAAGCTTTCTTT.

In this sample, this clonotype turned up a few times. The chain is built from TRBV3-1 and TRBJ2-2; TRBD2 matches 9 bases. Germline CDR1 LGHDT, CDR2 YNNKEL (reference sequence). J gave up 6 bases and V 3 bases, and 5 bases lay outside the gene matches. CDR3 length equals 15 residues. The CDR3 sequence: CASSQQLAGPGELFF. CDR3 DNA sequence: TGTGCCAGCAGCCAGCAGCTAGCGGGGCCCGGGGAGCTGTTTTTT. The full variable domain, its missing parts supplied by reference TRBV3-1 and TRBJ2-2, is DTAVSQTPKYLVTQMGNDKSIKCEQNLGHDTMYWYKQDSKKFLKIMFSYNNKELIINETVPNRFSPKSPDKAHLNLHINSLELGDSAVYFCASSQQLAGPGELFFGEGSRLTVL.

This chain uses TRBV6-5 with TRBJ2-2; no reliable D call. Germline values: CDR1 MNHEY, CDR2 SVGAGI. The V and J ends lost 11 bases and 1 base respectively, with 11 bases between them. CDR3 length: 13 residues. The CDR3 bases are TGTGCCGTTCAATACCTGAACACCGGGGAGCTGTTTTTT. It specifies CAVQYLNTGELFF.

The chain links TRBV20-1 to TRBJ2-7; maybe TRBD1 (5 bases). There are 14 residues in the CDR3. Trimming removed 3 bases at V and 3 bases at J, with 15 bases between. From germline, CDR1 is DFQATT and CDR2 SNEGSKA (reference sequence). CDR3: CSARDVRQNYEQYF. In nucleotides, the CDR3 is TGCAGTGCTAGGGATGTGCGACAGAACTACGAGCAGTACTTC.

This clonotype was seen ten or more times. This rearrangement joins TRBV11-2 to TRBJ2-3, with 12 bases identical to TRBD2. Germline V gene sequence: CDR1 SGHAT, CDR2 FQNNGV. Unmatched junction bases numbered 10, after V lost 5 bases and J lost 4 bases. The CDR3 contains 17 residues. The CDR3 sequence is CASSGGLAGRRADTQYF. The CDR3 bases are TGTGCCAGCAGCGGGGGACTAGCGGGCCGGCGGGCAGATACGCAGTATTTT.

The chain couples TRBV27 to TRBJ2-2; a possible D gene is TRBD2 (6 bases). Germline lookup yields CDR1 MNHEY and CDR2 SMNVEV (reference sequence). The CDR3 loop spans 15 amino acids. Trimming left V 4 bases short and J 7 bases short, with 16 bases between. CDR3 residues: CASSSGTLGGGELFF. Here the CDR3 DNA reads TGTGCCAGCAGTTCCGGGACTCTTGGGGGCGGGGAGCTGTTTTTT.

This clonotype showed up just a few times. The chain uses TRBV5-1 and TRBJ2-2; 8 bases are shared with TRBD1. The CDR3 runs 15 residues. Germline CDR1 reads SGHRS; CDR2 reads YFSETQ. The trim removed 2 bases at V and 1 base at J, leaving 1 base unmatched. CDR3 region: CASSLQGENTGELFF. Written as DNA, the CDR3 is TGCGCCAGCAGCTTACAGGGGGAGAACACCGGGGAGCTGTTTTTT.

The rearrangement uses TRBV7-2 and TRBJ1-6; D ambiguous. The CDR3 covers 16 residues. V was clipped by 5 bases and J by 0 bases, with 11 bases between them. Germline V gene data show CDR1 as SGHTA and CDR2 as FQGNSA. CDR3 sequence reads: CASSNLPSSYNSPLHF. CDR3 bases: TGTGCCAGCAGCAATCTGCCAAGCTCCTATAATTCACCCCTCCACTTT.

This clonotype came up a few times. This rearrangement joins TRBV20-1 to TRBJ2-3, with D perhaps matching TRBD2 (6 bases). Trimming stripped 2 bases from V and 0 bases from J, with 9 bases between. The germline V gene has CDR1 DFQATT and CDR2 SNEGSKA (reference sequence). CDR3 length equals 14 residues. As DNA, the CDR3 is TGCAGTGCTAGACACCGGGGGAGCACAGATACGCAGTATTTT. The encoded protein is CSARHRGSTDTQYF.

The CDR3 loop is CASSPGTGGLRTQYF. CDR3 in DNA: TGTGCCAGCAGTCCCGGGACAGGGGGTCTCCGGACCCAGTACTTC. The chain uses TRBV12-3 or TRBV12-4 and TRBJ2-5; 11 bases are a match to TRBD1. CDR3 length: 15 residues. After removal of 5 bases from V and 7 bases from J, the junction contained 9 bases not matched to a gene.

This clonotype was seen many times. The chain carries TRBV9 and TRBJ2-7; tentatively, D is TRBD1 or TRBD2 (5 bases each). The CDR3 has 14 residues. CDR1 is SGDLS, CDR2 YYNGEE, per germline. Trimming cost V 4 bases and J 2 bases, with 13 bases left between them. CDR3: CASSPSGTTYEQYF. The CDR3 region has the DNA TGTGCCAGCAGCCCATCTGGGACCACCTACGAGCAGTACTTC.

The chain combines TRBV20-1 with TRBJ2-5; no clear D. The germline V gene has CDR1 DFQATT and CDR2 SNEGSKA (reference sequence). The CDR3 contains 10 residues. With 2 bases removed from V and 4 bases from J, the gap between germline ends came to 2 bases. The CDR3 DNA reads as TGCAGTGCTAGACTAGAGACCCAGTACTTC. Residues: CSARLETQYF.

This clonotype appeared a few times. The genes are TRBV4-3 and TRBJ2-7; D ambiguous. There are 15 residues in the CDR3. CDR1 LGHNA and CDR2 YSLEER come from the germline V gene. V was clipped by 2 bases and J by 2 bases, with 13 bases between them. This CDR3 is CASSQHVDGPYEQYF. DNA of the CDR3: TGCGCCAGCAGCCAACATGTGGACGGACCCTACGAGCAGTACTTC.

V gene TRBV28 combines with J gene TRBJ2-4; a possible D gene is TRBD2 (7 bases). Germline CDR1 reads MDHEN; CDR2 reads SYDVKM. V lost 5 bases and J 1 base, leaving 21 bases between the germline ends. The CDR3 totals 18 residues. The CDR3 DNA reads as TGTGCCAGCAGTCGTTGGCAAAGGGGGGGTAAGGCCAAAAACATTCAGTACTTC. Translation gives CASSRWQRGGKAKNIQYF. The variable domain in full, with the rest retrieved from reference TRBV28 and TRBJ2-4, is DVKVTQSSRYLVKRTGEKVFLECVQDMDHENMFWYRQDPGLGLRLIYFSYDVKMKEKGDIPEGYSVSREKKERFSLILESASTNQTSMYLCASSRWQRGGKAKNIQYFGAGTRLSVL.

This clonotype has a handful of counts. V usage is TRBV7-9 and J usage is TRBJ1-1; D is ambiguous. This CDR3 region has 14 residues. The ends were cut back, 1 base at V and 4 bases at J, with 10 bases in the middle. Germline V gene data show CDR1 as SEHNR and CDR2 as FQNEAQ (reference sequence). This CDR3 is CASSLGAEGTEAFF. The CDR3 DNA sequence: TGTGCCAGCAGCTTAGGGGCGGAAGGCACTGAAGCTTTCTTT.

The table lists this clonotype with many counts. The chain uses TRBV7-3 and TRBJ1-6, with D possibly being TRBD1 (5 bases). Germline V gene lookup returns CDR1 SGHTA and CDR2 FQGTGA. V shed 5 bases and J shed 6 bases, with 8 bases lying between them. The CDR3 is made up of 13 amino acids. CDR3: CASSERGNSPLHF. CDR3 DNA: TGTGCCAGCAGCGAAAGGGGTAATTCACCCCTCCACTTT.